These 3 T cell receptor beta chains share one sample of origin, sequenced in a study of cytomegalovirus exposure and HLA in healthy donors. PCR was performed using 60 Vbeta and 13 Jbeta primers. Some clones are missing from TCRdb's copy, which holds only in-frame ones; the method was immunoSEQ multiplex PCR. The repertoire holds some 140,000 clones, with roughly 83% as singletons. The sequenced sample consisted of PBMCs. Every receptor here comes from a man younger than 45 in good health and CMV-seropositive.

The chain recombines TRBV7-8 with TRBJ1-2; 12 bases align to TRBD1. The V gene end was trimmed by 2 bases and the J gene end by 4 bases; junction bases not matched to a gene: 5. The germline V gene has CDR1 SGHVS and CDR2 FQNEAQ. This CDR3 contains 16 residues. CDR3 sequence: CASSLRDRGQVYGYTF. CDR3 nucleotide sequence: TGTGCCAGCAGCTTAAGGGACAGGGGGCAAGTCTATGGCTACACCTTC.

The chain employs TRBV15 and TRBJ2-5; maybe TRBD2 (6 bases). CDR1 is LNHNV and CDR2 is YYDKDF in the germline V gene (reference sequence). The CDR3 extends over 14 amino acids. The V and J ends lost 2 bases and 4 bases respectively, with 11 bases between them. For the CDR3, the DNA is TGTGCCACCAGCAGAACGGGAGCTGGAGAGACCCAGTACTTC. Protein sequence: CATSRTGAGETQYF.

V is TRBV7-9 and J is TRBJ2-5; 8 bases fit TRBD2. This CDR3 comprises 17 residues. Germline trimming cut 2 bases from V and 4 bases from J; bases unmatched to any gene: 12. The germline V gene has CDR1 SEHNR and CDR2 FQNEAQ (reference sequence). DNA for the CDR3: TGTGCCAGCAGCTTAATCTTAACTAGCGGAGGGGCAGAGACCCAGTACTTC. This gives the protein CASSLILTSGGAETQYF.